Below, 28 T cell receptor beta chains from the same sample are listed, as sequenced in a study of T cells in Graves' hyperthyroidism and ophthalmopathy. Researchers took RNA transcripts and amplified the TCR beta CDR3 regions from them. The study used the HTBI primer set for a first-round RT-PCR of the TCR CDR3. TCRdb re-called the multiplex PCR reads with MiXCR, one entry per CDR3 protein. This table has roughly 700,000 distinct CDR3 sequences, approximately 36% appearing once. The sequenced sample was blood. The source is a woman between 40 and 55 years old with Graves' hyperthyroidism.

In this sample, this clonotype turned up many times. The chain employs TRBV6-6 and TRBJ1-5, with 8 bases aligning to TRBD1. Germline-derived CDR1 and CDR2 are MNHNY and SVGAGI (reference sequence). V lost 0 bases to trimming and J lost 7 bases; unmatched junction nucleotides: 5. The CDR3 is 15 amino acids. The CDR3 loop reads CASSYSTGGKQPQHF. The CDR3, as DNA: TGTGCCAGCAGTTACTCAACAGGGGGGAAGCAGCCCCAGCATTTT.

This clonotype occurred many times. The chain employs TRBV5-6 and TRBJ1-2, with D maybe TRBD1 (5 bases). Germline values: CDR1 SGHDT, CDR2 YYEEEE. V shed 4 bases and J shed 10 bases, with 14 bases lying between them. The CDR3 has 12 amino acids. The CDR3 region has the DNA TGTGCCAGCAGCCCCTTGGACACCGACTACACCTTC. Translation: CASSPLDTDYTF.

The CDR3 nucleotides read TGCGCCAGCAGCACACGCGGGGGGAGCCGGGAGACCCAGTACTTC. It yields the protein CASSTRGGSRETQYF. The V call is TRBV4-3, the J call TRBJ2-5; TRBD2 aligns across 8 bases. V trimming: 5 bases; J trimming: 5 bases; junction bases outside the gene matches: 10. This CDR3 is built from 15 residues. CDR1 is LGHNA and CDR2 is YSLEER in the germline V gene.

This clonotype occurred a few times. This chain connects TRBV19 to TRBJ2-2; 7 bases map to TRBD1. CDR1 LNHDA and CDR2 SQIVND come from the germline V gene (reference sequence). J gave up 5 bases and V 6 bases, and 9 bases lay outside the gene matches. The CDR3 runs to 15 residues. The CDR3 spells CASRPRAGGTGELFF. CDR3 coding DNA: TGTGCCAGTAGACCGAGGGCAGGGGGAACCGGGGAGCTGTTTTTT.

The table lists this clonotype with a count of one. The conserved closing phenylalanine or tryptophan is absent in this CDR3, likely reflecting a read error. V is TRBV10-2 and J is TRBJ1-2, with D unclear. This CDR3 spans 12 amino acids. Per the germline V gene, CDR1 is WSHSY and CDR2 is SAAADI. V lost 3 bases and J lost 8, with 10 bases in between. This CDR3 is CASSETGYGYTL. The DNA of the CDR3 is TGCGCCAGCAGTGAAACGGGATACGGCTACACCCTC.

This clonotype turned up a few times. The genes are TRBV27 and TRBJ1-6, with D perhaps TRBD1 (6 bases). The V gene's germline CDR1 is MNHEY and CDR2 SMNVEV (reference sequence). The CDR3 sequence is 15 residues long. Trimming pared 3 bases from V and 6 bases from J, leaving 12 bases between. The CDR3 loop is CASSLVQGGNSPLHF. For the CDR3, the DNA is TGTGCCAGCAGTTTGGTACAGGGTGGTAATTCACCCCTCCACTTT.

The table lists this clonotype with many counts. The genes are TRBV6-5 and TRBJ1-5; D is undetermined. Trimming took off 10 bases at V and 7 bases at J, with 17 bases between the two ends. There are 13 residues in the CDR3. Germline V gene sequence: CDR1 MNHEY, CDR2 SVGAGI. The CDR3 sequence is CATSLNGRQPQHF. In DNA form, the CDR3 reads TGTGCCACAAGTTTGAACGGCAGGCAGCCCCAGCATTTT.

This chain joins TRBV9 and TRBJ1-3, with 7 bases that match TRBD1. The V gene end was trimmed by 4 bases and the J gene end by 2 bases; junction bases not matched to a gene: 9. This CDR3 has 16 residues. Germline lookup yields CDR1 SGDLS and CDR2 YYNGEE. The CDR3 DNA reads TGTGCCAGCAGCCCTAGGACAGGAGGCCCTGGAAACACCATATATTTT. It specifies CASSPRTGGPGNTIYF.

This clonotype was found many times. The chain recombines TRBV7-2 with TRBJ1-6; D possibly corresponds to TRBD1 (5 bases). Germline lookup yields CDR1 SGHTA and CDR2 FQGNSA. V was shortened by 5 bases and J by 0 bases, with 20 bases between the two germline ends. The CDR3 runs 19 residues. The CDR3 spells CASSQRGTGSFSYNSPLHF. CDR3 coding DNA: TGTGCCAGCAGCCAACGTGGGACGGGTAGCTTCTCCTATAATTCACCCCTCCACTTT.

The chain recombines TRBV7-3 with TRBJ2-2; perhaps TRBD2 as D (6 bases). This CDR3 has 15 residues. CDR1 is SGHTA and CDR2 is FQGTGA in the germline V gene. V lost 10 bases, J lost 1 base, and 16 bases lay in between. The CDR3 loop is CATRKSGVNTGELFF. The CDR3, as DNA: TGTGCCACCAGGAAGTCGGGGGTGAACACCGGGGAGCTGTTTTTT.

The sample holds a few counts of this clonotype. The rearrangement joins TRBV11-3 to TRBJ1-2; 7 nucleotides match TRBD1. The J segment lost 2 bases and the V segment lost 6 bases, leaving 9 bases of the junction unmatched. CDR1 is SGHNT, CDR2 YENEEA, per germline. The CDR3 loop spans 15 amino acids. CDR3 DNA: TGTGCCAGCAGGAGAATCACACAGGGGAACTATGGCTACACCTTC. Its protein is CASRRITQGNYGYTF.

There are many counts of this clonotype. This chain links TRBV2 with TRBJ2-5; 11 bases match TRBD2. Looked up from germline, CDR1 is SNHLY and CDR2 is FYNNEI. Unmatched junction bases numbered 4, after V lost 6 bases and J lost 1 base. The CDR3 runs 15 residues. CDR3 DNA sequence: TGTGCCAGCAGCTCGACTAGCGGGGTCCAAGAGACCCAGTACTTC. It yields the protein CASSSTSGVQETQYF.

The genes are TRBV10-3 and TRBJ2-7; 7 bases line up with TRBD1. The tail of the sequence fits TRBJ2-1 better, so the J call may be wrong. In germline, CDR1 is ENHRY, CDR2 SYGVKD. The CDR3 is 16 amino acids. CDR3 DNA sequence: TGTGCCATCAGTGAGTCGTTCGAGGGGGCGTACAATGAGCAGTTCTTC. Translation gives CAISESFEGAYNEQFF.

This clonotype appeared a single time. The genes are TRBV2 and TRBJ1-6; possibly TRBD1 for D (5 bases). Germline V gene sequence: CDR1 SNHLY, CDR2 FYNNEI. The V gene lost 1 base and the J gene lost 6 bases, with 7 bases spanning the gap. The CDR3 loop spans 14 amino acids. The CDR3 loop reads CASSEGTTNSPLHF. CDR3 sequence (DNA): TGTGCCAGCAGTGAAGGGACAACTAATTCACCCCTCCACTTT.

CDR3 bases: TGCAGTGCTAGAAGAACCGGGACAGGAGATCAGCCCCAGCATTTT. Protein product: CSARRTGTGDQPQHF. This sequence joins TRBV20-1 and TRBJ1-5; 8 bases are shared with TRBD1. V was clipped by 2 bases and J by 5 bases; unmatched bases: 8. The CDR3 consists of 15 residues. Germline CDR1 reads DFQATT; CDR2 reads SNEGSKA (reference sequence).

CDR3 residues: CASSSLLYYGYTF. CDR3 nucleotides: TGTGCCAGCAGTTCCCTTTTGTACTATGGCTACACCTTC. The chain combines TRBV7-3 with TRBJ1-2; no clear D. Per the germline V gene, CDR1 is SGHTA and CDR2 is FQGTGA. Trimming removed 6 bases at V and 3 bases at J, with 11 bases between. The CDR3 is 13 amino acids. The whole variable domain, filled in from reference TRBV7-3 and TRBJ1-2, reads GAGVSQTPSNKVTEKGKYVELRCDPISGHTALYWYRQSLGQGPEFLIYFQGTGAADDSGLPNDRFFAVRPEGSVSTLKIQRTERGDSAVYLCASSSLLYYGYTFGSGTRLTVV.

J is TRBJ2-7 and V is TRBV24-1; D unresolved. Per germline, CDR1 KGHDR and CDR2 SFDVKD. There are 15 residues in the CDR3. Trimming stripped 6 bases from V and 5 bases from J, with 19 bases between. CDR3 protein: CATSPVPVSNHEQYF. CDR3 in DNA: TGTGCCACCAGTCCCGTACCCGTCTCGAACCACGAGCAGTACTTC.

The chain has TRBV6-1 and TRBJ1-1; D gene uncertain. The CDR3 contains 13 residues. Trimming took off 5 bases at V and 7 bases at J, with 14 bases between the two ends. Germline CDR1 MNHNS, CDR2 SASEGT. The CDR3, as DNA: TGTGCCAGCAGTTTTCTTTCGGGTTTTGAAGCTTTCTTT. Amino acids: CASSFLSGFEAFF.

The chain has TRBV19 and TRBJ1-5, with D hard to call. V shed 0 bases and J shed 1 base, with 10 bases lying between them. The CDR3 totals 16 residues. Germline CDR1 LNHDA, CDR2 SQIVND (reference sequence). In DNA, the CDR3 is TGTGCCAGTAGTATAGATCTCCAAGGGAGCAATCAGCCCCAGCATTTT. The encoded protein is CASSIDLQGSNQPQHF.

V gene TRBV29-1 combines with J gene TRBJ2-7; TRBD1 agrees at 8 bases. V shed 8 bases, J shed 5 bases, and the junction held 11 bases outside the gene matches. The CDR3 is made up of 13 amino acids. The germline gives CDR1 SQVTM, CDR2 ANQGSEA. DNA for the CDR3: TGCAGCTCACCACGGACAGGGACCAACGAGCAGTACTTC. As protein: CSSPRTGTNEQYF.

This chain uses TRBV2 with TRBJ2-6, with unresolved D. Germline loops: CDR1 SNHLY, CDR2 FYNNEI. The CDR3 is 16 residues long. With 1 base removed from V and 2 bases from J, the gap between germline ends came to 9 bases. CDR3 sequence reads: CASSEGRRTGANVLTF. DNA of the CDR3: TGTGCCAGCAGTGAAGGGAGAAGAACTGGGGCCAACGTCCTGACTTTC.

This clonotype came up many times. This chain uses TRBV9 with TRBJ1-1; D is undetermined. CDR1 SGDLS and CDR2 YYNGEE come from the germline V gene. The CDR3 covers 13 residues. Trimming took 2 bases from V and 1 from J, leaving 6 bases between them. This CDR3 reads CASSVAQNTEAFF. DNA of the CDR3: TGTGCCAGCAGCGTTGCCCAGAACACTGAAGCTTTCTTT.

J is TRBJ1-1 and V is TRBV10-1, with D unclear. The germline V gene encodes CDR1 WNHNN and CDR2 SYGVQD (reference sequence). V lost 11 bases to trimming and J lost 5 bases, with 12 bases between them. The CDR3 contains 11 residues. For the CDR3, the DNA is TGCGCCCCTAGCTCGGGGACTGAAGCTTTCTTT. This sequence encodes CAPSSGTEAFF.

The chain joins TRBV7-2 to TRBJ1-1; perhaps TRBD1 as D (5 bases). V gave up 5 bases and J gave up 0 bases, with 13 bases separating them. Germline V gene lookup returns CDR1 SGHTA and CDR2 FQGNSA. The CDR3 runs 15 residues. CDR3 coding DNA: TGTGCCAGCAGCCAAGAAGGGGTGATGAACACTGAAGCTTTCTTT. This encodes CASSQEGVMNTEAFF.

In its sample, this clonotype was seen a few times. The chain uses TRBV7-8 and TRBJ2-5; 7 bases align to TRBD2. Germline trimming cut 7 bases from V and 0 bases from J; bases unmatched to any gene: 2. The CDR3 runs 13 residues. Germline V CDR1 and CDR2: SGHVS, FQNEAQ. The CDR3 DNA sequence: TGTGCCAGCACCGGGGGGTACCAAGAGACCCAGTACTTC. This translates into CASTGGYQETQYF.

This clonotype was recorded at least ten times. The chain has TRBV12-3 or TRBV12-4 and TRBJ2-5; TRBD2 might be the D (5 bases). The CDR3 spans 17 residues. V lost 2 bases to trimming and J lost 1 base, with 17 bases between them. CDR3 sequence: CASSLFGVGEVQETQYF. CDR3 DNA: TGTGCCAGCAGTTTATTCGGGGTAGGAGAAGTCCAAGAGACCCAGTACTTC.

This clonotype was observed many times. V gene TRBV25-1 combines with J gene TRBJ1-2; a weak D match, TRBD1 (5 bases). V shed 5 bases and J shed 3 bases, with 7 bases lying between them. The V gene's germline CDR1 is MGHDK and CDR2 SYGVNS. CDR3 length: 12 residues. The CDR3 nucleotides are TGTGCCAGCAGTCAGGGCTACTATGGCTACACCTTC. It encodes CASSQGYYGYTF.

This clonotype was counted at least ten times. The chain recombines TRBV19 with TRBJ1-6, with D uncertain. Germline CDR1 is LNHDA and CDR2 is SQIVND (reference sequence). Trimming pared 7 bases from V and 2 bases from J, leaving 6 bases between. The CDR3 contains 13 residues. CDR3: CASKAPYNSPLHF. In DNA form, the CDR3 reads TGTGCCAGTAAGGCCCCCTATAATTCACCCCTCCACTTT.